The 8 T cell receptor beta chains given below trace back to one sample, sequenced in a study of sequential checkpoint blockade in melanoma. Method: immunoSEQ multiplex PCR; TCRdb's copy keeps in-frame clones and lacks some. The sample carries about 2,900 clones, more than 30% recorded once. Treatment indicated: randomized to nivolumab then ipilimumab (arm A) or the reverse (arm B). Sequencing was performed on tumor tissue (inferred from file names), taken from a patient given nivolumab and ipilimumab in sequence. These receptors came from a human donor with melanoma.

The chain links TRBV6-8 to TRBJ2-3, with 12 bases lining up with TRBD1. The CDR3 covers 17 residues. CDR1 is MNHGY and CDR2 is SAAAGT in the germline V gene. The trim removed 6 bases at V and 4 bases at J, leaving 11 bases unmatched. This chain's CDR3 is CASSPSGTGGAPDTQYF. The CDR3 bases are TGTGCCAGCAGCCCCTCAGGGACAGGGGGCGCCCCAGATACGCAGTATTTT.

This clone is categorized as medium-sized. This chain joins TRBV6-8 and TRBJ1-2; 8 bases align to TRBD1. The CDR3 consists of 16 residues. Germline lookup yields CDR1 MNHGY and CDR2 SAAAGT. After removal of 2 bases from V and 1 base from J, the junction contained 6 bases not matched to a gene. The CDR3 loop is CASSYPGQGGNYGYTF. CDR3 sequence (DNA): TGTGCCAGCAGTTACCCTGGACAGGGCGGTAACTATGGCTACACCTTC.

This clone is medium-sized in the sample. V usage is TRBV11-3 and J usage is TRBJ2-5, with TRBD2 as a possible D gene (5 bases). Looked up from germline, CDR1 is SGHNT and CDR2 is YENEEA. The CDR3 is made up of 16 amino acids. Trimming pared 5 bases from V and 4 bases from J, leaving 20 bases between. The CDR3 nucleotides are TGTGCCAGCAGCACCTGGGCAGAGGGCCAGCGAGAGACCCAGTACTTC. This translates into CASSTWAEGQRETQYF.

The rearrangement joins TRBV10-2 to TRBJ2-2; D not resolved. Germline CDR1 is WSHSY and CDR2 is SAAADI. This CDR3 spans 13 amino acids. V was pared by 4 bases and J by 7 bases, with 10 bases between. The CDR3 bases are TGCGCCAGCAGTGCCTCTTCGATCGGGGAGCTGTTTTTT. Residues: CASSASSIGELFF.

The chain joins TRBV5-1 to TRBJ2-7; 7 nucleotides agree with TRBD2. The CDR3 spans 14 residues. Germline CDR1 is SGHRS and CDR2 is YFSETQ. Losses at the gene ends were 1 base for V and 5 bases for J; bases not matched to a gene: 6. The CDR3 DNA is TGCGCCAGCAGCTTGAATGGCGGGAGAAACGAGCAGTACTTC. It yields the protein CASSLNGGRNEQYF.

This chain connects TRBV6-4 to TRBJ2-1, with a weak D call TRBD2 (6 bases). Trimming left V 5 bases short and J 2 bases short, with 13 bases between. The CDR3 contains 15 residues. Germline CDR1 and CDR2: MRHNA and SNTAGT. The CDR3 spells CASSYPRGAYNEQFF. CDR3 DNA: TGTGCCAGCAGTTACCCGCGCGGGGCCTACAATGAGCAGTTCTTC.

This clone has just a few counts. The chain has TRBV9 and TRBJ2-3; no firm D call. The CDR3 runs 16 residues. Trimming cost V 4 bases and J 2 bases, with 17 bases left between them. Germline V CDR1 and CDR2: SGDLS, YYNGEE. The CDR3 loop reads CASSQTVGIPTDTQYF. The CDR3 region has the DNA TGTGCCAGCAGCCAAACTGTGGGCATACCCACAGATACGCAGTATTTT.

This rearrangement joins TRBV10-2 to TRBJ2-1; D unresolved. Germline-derived CDR1 and CDR2 are WSHSY and SAAADI. The CDR3 loop spans 13 amino acids. Between the trimmed V and J ends, which lost 5 bases and 2 bases, there was a span of 7 bases. The CDR3 DNA follows: TGCGCCAGCAGTCCAAGGACCTACAATGAGCAGTTCTTC. Translating gives CASSPRTYNEQFF.